One and the same sample provided the 21 T cell receptor beta chains below, sequenced in a study of blood T cell repertoires in COVID-19. TCRdb's copy holds only in-frame clones and misses some; the assay was immunoSEQ multiplex PCR. The data contain roughly 220,000 clones, roughly 86% of them singletons. The specimen was peripheral blood. The receptor set was obtained from a man in his sixties with acute or convalescent COVID-19.

The J gene is TRBJ2-1, the V gene TRBV4-2; 11 nucleotides line up with TRBD2. Germline values: CDR1 LGHNA, CDR2 YNFKEQ. The CDR3 is 14 amino acids. V trimming: 4 bases; J trimming: 7 bases; junction bases outside the gene matches: 3. CDR3 sequence reads: CASSLTSGGNEQFF. For the CDR3, the DNA is TGTGCCAGCAGCCTAACTAGCGGGGGAAATGAGCAGTTCTTC.

The chain joins TRBV5-1 to TRBJ1-1, with D perhaps TRBD1 (5 bases). The CDR3 runs to 13 residues. Germline CDR1 reads SGHRS; CDR2 reads YFSETQ. The V and J ends lost 2 bases and 1 base respectively, with 6 bases between them. CDR3 region: CASSFDRNTEAFF. CDR3 sequence (DNA): TGCGCCAGCAGCTTCGACAGGAACACTGAAGCTTTCTTT.

This clone was detected a few times. The DNA of the CDR3 is TGTGCCATCAGTGAGTCGACAGGCTTCTCCTACGAGCAGTACTTC. Residues: CAISESTGFSYEQYF. V usage is TRBV10-3 and J usage is TRBJ2-7; tentatively, D is TRBD1 (6 bases). The CDR3 has 15 amino acids. The germline CDR1 and CDR2 sequences are ENHRY and SYGVKD. The V end was cut by 0 bases, the J end by 0 bases, with 9 bases between.

The chain combines TRBV5-1 with TRBJ2-7; a possible D gene is TRBD1 (5 bases). V lost 4 bases and J 5 bases, leaving 13 bases between the germline ends. Looked up from germline, CDR1 is SGHRS and CDR2 is YFSETQ. The CDR3 runs to 13 residues. CDR3 coding DNA: TGCGCCAGCAGCATGGGGCCGAACGACGAGCAGTACTTC. Translating it yields CASSMGPNDEQYF.

V usage is TRBV19 and J usage is TRBJ1-4; D is perhaps TRBD1 (6 bases). The germline gives CDR1 LNHDA, CDR2 SQIVND (reference sequence). V lost 4 bases to trimming and J lost 9 bases, with 15 bases between them. The CDR3 runs to 14 residues. CDR3 loop: CASSTGTQGQKLFF. The CDR3 DNA sequence: TGTGCCAGTAGTACAGGGACACAGGGTCAAAAACTGTTTTTT.

The J gene is TRBJ2-7, the V gene TRBV5-1; 9 nucleotides agree with TRBD1. V shed 1 base and J 7 bases; nucleotides not matched to a gene: 6. From germline, CDR1 is SGHRS and CDR2 YFSETQ. The CDR3 has 14 residues. CDR3 in DNA: TGCGCCAGCAGCTTGCTGGACAGGGGTTCGGAGCAGTACTTC. This gives the protein CASSLLDRGSEQYF.

The rearrangement uses TRBV6-5 and TRBJ1-2; 8 nucleotides align to TRBD1. Germline V lookup: CDR1 MNHEY, CDR2 SVGAGI. The V gene end was trimmed by 6 bases and the J gene end by 4 bases; junction bases not matched to a gene: 7. The CDR3 sequence is 14 residues long. The CDR3, as DNA: TGTGCCAGCAGGGGGGGACAGGCATTCTATGGCTACACCTTC. It codes for CASRGGQAFYGYTF.

The chain recombines TRBV5-4 with TRBJ2-4, with 8 bases identical to TRBD1. Germline V gene data show CDR1 as SGHNT and CDR2 as YYREEE (reference sequence). Losses at the gene ends were 4 bases for V and 2 bases for J; bases not matched to a gene: 8. This CDR3 is built from 16 residues. CDR3 nucleotide sequence: TGTGCCAGCAGCCCGGACAGGGAGAGAACCAAAAACATTCAGTACTTC. Encoded protein: CASSPDRERTKNIQYF.

Only one count was recorded for this clone. This chain uses TRBV7-8 with TRBJ2-1; TRBD2 might be the D (6 bases). V lost 3 bases and J lost 7, with 10 bases in between. The CDR3 consists of 13 residues. Germline-derived CDR1 and CDR2 are SGHVS and FQNEAQ. The CDR3 DNA is TGTGCCAGCAGCTTTGGGGGGTGGAATGAGCAGTTCTTC. This translates into CASSFGGWNEQFF.

The chain uses TRBV7-9 and TRBJ1-2; 8 bases are shared with TRBD1. There are 14 residues in the CDR3. V was pared by 4 bases and J by 8 bases, with 9 bases of the junction left unmatched. The V gene's germline CDR1 is SEHNR and CDR2 FQNEAQ (reference sequence). As DNA, the CDR3 is TGTGCCAGCAGCTCGGCAGGGGGCCCGCGGGGCTACACCTTC. This gives the protein CASSSAGGPRGYTF.

The rearrangement uses TRBV6-2 or TRBV6-3 and TRBJ1-5, with TRBD1 matching 7 bases. In germline, CDR1 is MNHEY, CDR2 SVGEGT. Trimming removed 7 bases from V and 7 bases from J; junction bases left unmatched: 10. The CDR3 covers 14 residues. DNA of the CDR3: TGTGCCAGCACCCCACAGGGGCGGCGGCAGCCCCAGCATTTT. It encodes CASTPQGRRQPQHF.

The chain recombines TRBV6-5 with TRBJ1-5, with TRBD1 as a possible D gene (5 bases). Per the germline V gene, CDR1 is MNHEY and CDR2 is SVGAGI. The CDR3 spans 12 residues. The germline V and J ends were trimmed by 8 bases and 6 bases, with 11 bases remaining between them. CDR3 residues: CASGTWPQPQHF. CDR3 DNA: TGTGCCAGCGGGACTTGGCCTCAGCCCCAGCATTTT.

V gene TRBV15 combines with J gene TRBJ1-5; D is possibly TRBD1 (5 bases). This CDR3 has 17 residues. Trimming stripped 0 bases from V and 2 bases from J, with 14 bases between. Germline V CDR1 and CDR2: LNHNV, YYDKDF (reference sequence). CDR3 coding DNA: TGTGCCACCAGCAGAGACCGGAGGGGACTTGGCAATCAGCCCCAGCATTTT. Encoded protein: CATSRDRRGLGNQPQHF.

V usage is TRBV27 and J usage is TRBJ1-4, with 10 bases aligning to TRBD1. The J segment lost 2 bases and the V segment lost 4 bases, leaving 13 bases of the junction unmatched. The CDR3 contains 19 residues. Germline CDR1 is MNHEY and CDR2 is SMNVEV (reference sequence). CDR3 protein: CASSSQKGTGESTNEKLFF. The CDR3 nucleotides read TGTGCCAGCAGTTCACAAAAGGGGACAGGGGAGTCGACTAATGAAAAACTGTTTTTT.

V and J are TRBV24-1 and TRBJ2-2, with a possible D match to TRBD2 (6 bases). V was trimmed by 7 bases and J by 1 base, leaving 15 bases between them. The CDR3 extends over 16 amino acids. Germline CDR1 reads KGHDR; CDR2 reads SFDVKD. The CDR3 sequence is CATSRSGPLNTGELFF. The DNA of the CDR3 is TGTGCCACCAGCCGAAGCGGGCCCCTGAACACCGGGGAGCTGTTTTTT.

This chain connects TRBV6-5 to TRBJ1-5; 8 bases align to TRBD1. Germline values: CDR1 MNHEY, CDR2 SVGAGI. The CDR3 runs 15 residues. With V trimmed by 8 bases and J by 2 bases, 8 bases remained unmatched. CDR3 protein: CASVSGQVGNQPQHF. The DNA for the CDR3 is TGTGCCAGCGTATCGGGACAGGTTGGCAATCAGCCCCAGCATTTT.

The chain joins TRBV12-2 to TRBJ1-6. TRBV12-2 is recorded as a pseudogene. There are 17 residues in the CDR3. For the CDR3, the DNA is TGTGCAAGTCGCTTAGTTATGGGGGGGCTACGGAATTCACCCCTCCACTTT. Encoded protein: CASRLVMGGLRNSPLHF.

The chain combines TRBV18 with TRBJ1-2, with TRBD1 as a possible D gene (5 bases). The germline V gene has CDR1 KGHSH and CDR2 LQKENI. Trimming removed 3 bases from V and 5 bases from J, with 16 bases in between. There are 15 residues in the CDR3. The CDR3 loop is CASSPTQGFGYGYTF. The CDR3 DNA sequence: TGTGCCAGCTCACCGACTCAGGGTTTCGGATATGGCTACACCTTC.

The chain uses TRBV15 and TRBJ2-4; 7 bases fit TRBD1. V was pared by 3 bases and J by 4 bases, with 3 bases of the junction left unmatched. The CDR3 extends over 14 amino acids. Germline V CDR1 and CDR2: LNHNV, YYDKDF (reference sequence). The CDR3 here is CATSSPGQKNIQYF. CDR3 DNA sequence: TGTGCCACCAGCAGTCCGGGACAGAAAAACATTCAGTACTTC.

This clone was seen just once. This chain connects TRBV7-6 to TRBJ1-2; D call uncertain. V lost 3 bases and J lost 8, with 13 bases in between. This CDR3 spans 13 amino acids. CDR1 is SGHVS, CDR2 FNYEAQ, per germline. The CDR3 sequence: CASSFQEGMGYTF. In DNA, the CDR3 is TGTGCCAGCAGCTTTCAGGAGGGCATGGGCTACACCTTC.

The sample holds one count of this clone. This chain joins TRBV6-1 and TRBJ2-7; 7 bases align to TRBD2. Germline loops: CDR1 MNHNS, CDR2 SASEGT. The CDR3 runs 14 residues. Trimming removed 1 base from V and 6 bases from J; junction bases left unmatched: 6. CDR3 region: CASSEVGRGSEQYF. CDR3 DNA sequence: TGTGCCAGCAGTGAAGTCGGGCGGGGGTCCGAGCAGTACTTC.